The 10 T cell receptor beta chains given below trace back to one sample, sequenced in a study of blood T cell repertoires in COVID-19 (dated by TCRdb to about 2020). The library was generated by the immunoSEQ multiplex PCR assay. Imported from immuneACCESS, the table was reduced by TCRdb to in-frame sequences with V and J called. These copies leave out some clones; in studies compared against another copy, an unresolved V gene accounts for under half, and the cause of the remainder is not known. A total of approximately 200,000 clones appear in this sample, around 89% of them only once. The ten biggest clones cover under 4.5% of the sample. Sequenced: peripheral blood. The source of these receptors is a woman aged 25 to 39 with acute or convalescent COVID-19.

This clone was counted only a few times. This chain joins TRBV18 and TRBJ2-3; weak D call: TRBD1 (6 bases). This CDR3 comprises 15 residues. The germline V gene has CDR1 KGHSH and CDR2 LQKENI. The V and J ends lost 2 bases and 3 bases respectively, with 12 bases between them. The chain's CDR3 is CASSPDPDRTDTQYF. CDR3 bases: TGTGCCAGCTCACCAGACCCCGACAGGACAGATACGCAGTATTTT.

The gene calls are TRBV28 and TRBJ1-2; 7 positions match TRBD1. The CDR3 loop spans 12 amino acids. V was pared by 5 bases and J by 4 bases, with 1 base of the junction left unmatched. Germline-derived CDR1 and CDR2 are MDHEN and SYDVKM. The CDR3 is CASSDRAYGYTF. The DNA of the CDR3 is TGTGCCAGCAGTGACAGGGCCTATGGCTACACCTTC.

CDR3 sequence reads: CASSYLANTEAFF. The CDR3 DNA reads TGTGCCAGCAGTTACTTGGCGAACACTGAAGCTTTCTTT. This chain connects TRBV6-5 to TRBJ1-1; D uncertain. Looked up from germline, CDR1 is MNHEY and CDR2 is SVGAGI. Trimming shortened V by 1 base and J by 1 base, and 4 bases separated the two germline ends. The CDR3 runs to 13 residues.

The V and J genes are TRBV27 and TRBJ2-7; perhaps TRBD1 as D (6 bases). V lost 6 bases, J lost 2 bases, and 17 bases lay in between. CDR1 MNHEY and CDR2 SMNVEV come from the germline V gene (reference sequence). This CDR3 region has 15 residues. The DNA of the CDR3 is TGTGCCAGCAGACTCCGACGGGACAACACCTACGAGCAGTACTTC. Residues: CASRLRRDNTYEQYF.

The chain recombines TRBV2 with TRBJ2-1, with D possibly matching TRBD2 (6 bases). Germline values: CDR1 SNHLY, CDR2 FYNNEI. The CDR3 is 14 amino acids. Deletions cut 4 bases from V and 6 bases from J, with 13 bases between. In DNA form, the CDR3 reads TGTGCCAGCAGTGTGCTACTCGGGGGCAATGAGCAGTTCTTC. Translated, it gives CASSVLLGGNEQFF. Variable domain in full (rest from reference TRBV2 and TRBJ2-1): EPEVTQTPSHQVTQMGQEVILRCVPISNHLYFYWYRQILGQKVEFLVSFYNNEISEKSEIFDDQFSVERPDGSNFTLKIRSTKLEDSAMYFCASSVLLGGNEQFFGPGTRLTVL.

The chain links TRBV5-1 to TRBJ2-2; the D gene is possibly TRBD1 (5 bases). In germline, CDR1 is SGHRS, CDR2 YFSETQ. The CDR3 extends over 11 amino acids. The ends were cut back, 5 bases at V and 7 bases at J, with 6 bases in the middle. CDR3 nucleotide sequence: TGCGCCAGCAGGACAGACGGGGAGCTGTTTTTT. Its protein product is CASRTDGELFF.

The chain joins TRBV2 to TRBJ2-3; TRBD2 aligns across 10 bases. V was pared by 8 bases and J by 4 bases, with 9 bases of the junction left unmatched. The germline gives CDR1 SNHLY, CDR2 FYNNEI. The CDR3 has 15 residues. The CDR3 protein is CASGKREGGSDTQYF. CDR3 coding DNA: TGTGCCAGCGGAAAGCGGGAGGGGGGCTCAGATACGCAGTATTTT.

The CDR3 here is CASSRTINEQYF. CDR3 sequence (DNA): TGTGCCAGCAGTAGGACAATCAACGAGCAGTACTTC. V usage is TRBV6-5 and J usage is TRBJ2-7, with D perhaps matching TRBD1 (5 bases). CDR3 length: 12 amino acids. Trimming cost V 5 bases and J 5 bases, with 10 bases left between them. CDR1 and CDR2 from the germline V gene are MNHEY and SVGAGI.

The V gene is TRBV3-1 (or the pseudogene TRBV3-2), the J gene TRBJ1-2, with a weak D call TRBD1 (6 bases). Trimming stripped 7 bases from V and 7 bases from J, with 19 bases between. The CDR3 spans 14 residues. Germline loops: CDR1 LGHDT, CDR2 YNNKEL (reference sequence). Written as DNA, the CDR3 is TGTGCCAGCAAAAGAGGGGGAAACGAACTTGGCTACACCTTC. Its translation: CASKRGGNELGYTF.

This chain uses TRBV2 with TRBJ1-6; 9 bases are shared with TRBD1. This CDR3 spans 14 amino acids. J lost 5 bases, V lost 9 bases, and 5 bases had no gene match. Per the germline V gene, CDR1 is SNHLY and CDR2 is FYNNEI. CDR3: CARTGGSNNSPLHF. CDR3 coding DNA: TGTGCCAGAACAGGGGGCAGCAATAATTCACCCCTCCACTTT.